The next 24 T cell receptor beta chains were all read from a single sample in a study of vaccination and CD4 T cells after COVID-19. Treatment: roughly 10-day PBMC culture with coronavirus spike peptide pools or control peptides (ViraFEST assay). No antigen is known for these receptors. Cultured CD4+ T cell DNA underwent sequencing with the Oncomine TCR Beta short-read assay. TCRdb re-called the PCR reads with MiXCR, one entry per CDR3 protein. Among tens of thousands of distinct CDR3 sequences listed, under 70% were seen once. Sequenced material: CD4+ T cells from blood, cultured in vitro. The receptors were gathered from a human donor who had recovered from COVID-19.

V gene TRBV19 combines with J gene TRBJ1-1, with 9 positions matching TRBD1. Germline trimming cut 6 bases from V and 5 bases from J; bases unmatched to any gene: 7. The CDR3 loop spans 14 amino acids. Germline CDR1 LNHDA, CDR2 SQIVND (reference sequence). The CDR3 sequence is CASSLQGARTEAFF. CDR3 DNA sequence: TGTGCCAGTAGCTTACAGGGGGCGCGGACTGAAGCTTTCTTT.

This chain uses TRBV20-1 with TRBJ2-3; 7 bases map to TRBD2. This CDR3 is built from 15 residues. The V gene end was trimmed by 0 bases and the J gene end by 3 bases; junction bases not matched to a gene: 6. Germline V gene lookup returns CDR1 DFQATT and CDR2 SNEGSKA (reference sequence). CDR3 DNA sequence: TGCAGTGCTAGAGATAGGGAGGGCCGAACAGATACGCAGTATTTT. Translated, it gives CSARDREGRTDTQYF.

The chain couples TRBV6-5 to TRBJ1-2; weak D call: TRBD1 (6 bases). V dropped 3 bases and J dropped 3 bases, with 11 bases sitting between them. This CDR3 has 14 amino acids. Germline V gene sequence: CDR1 MNHEY, CDR2 SVGAGI. The CDR3: CASSYDRSHYGYTF. The CDR3 DNA sequence: TGTGCCAGCAGTTATGACAGGTCCCACTATGGCTACACCTTC.

The chain employs TRBV7-2 and TRBJ2-5; D could derive from TRBD1 or TRBD2 (6 bases each). The CDR3 has 17 residues. Germline V lookup: CDR1 SGHTA, CDR2 FQGNSA. Trimming cost V 7 bases and J 7 bases, with 28 bases left between them. The CDR3 is CASTNRNLGGSGATQYF. CDR3 DNA sequence: TGTGCCAGCACCAACCGAAATCTGGGGGGCTCTGGCGCGACCCAGTACTTC. Filled out from reference TRBV7-2 and TRBJ2-5, the complete variable domain reads GAGVSQSPSNKVTEKGKDVELRCDPISGHTALYWYRQSLGQGLEFLIYFQGNSAPDKSGLPSDRFSAERTGGSVSTLTIQRTQQEDSAVYLCASTNRNLGGSGATQYFGPGTRLLVL.

This rearrangement joins TRBV20-1 to TRBJ2-1, with D tentatively TRBD2 (5 bases). The CDR3 has 13 residues. CDR1 and CDR2 (germline): DFQATT, SNEGSKA (reference sequence). Trimming stripped 0 bases from V and 6 bases from J, with 9 bases between. The CDR3 coding sequence is TGCAGTGCTAGAGATTGGACTGTCAATGAGCAGTTCTTC. Amino acid sequence: CSARDWTVNEQFF.

This clonotype was seen just once. The rearrangement uses TRBV6-1 and TRBJ1-1, with 11 bases lining up with TRBD1. CDR1 is MNHNS, CDR2 SASEGT, per germline. Trimming removed 6 bases from V and 0 bases from J; junction bases left unmatched: 6. The CDR3 contains 16 residues. CDR3 loop: CASRPGQGALNTEAFF. For the CDR3, the DNA is TGTGCCAGCAGACCCGGACAGGGGGCGTTGAACACTGAAGCTTTCTTT.

The rearrangement uses TRBV7-2 and TRBJ1-5; 10 bases fit TRBD1. The CDR3 runs to 18 residues. J gave up 8 bases and V 4 bases, and 17 bases lay outside the gene matches. Germline assignment: CDR1 SGHTA and CDR2 FQGNSA. The CDR3 DNA reads TGTGCCAGCAGCTACCCCGGGGACAGGGGACGAGCGGTTGAGCCCCAGCATTTT. Translation gives CASSYPGDRGRAVEPQHF.

The genes are TRBV28 and TRBJ1-1; TRBD1 matches at 7 bases. The CDR3 is made up of 14 amino acids. The ends lost 6 bases at V and 1 base at J; junction bases unmatched: 5. The germline V gene encodes CDR1 MDHEN and CDR2 SYDVKM. CDR3 nucleotides: TGTGCCAGCAGACCCGGGACAGCGAACACTGAAGCTTTCTTT. Protein: CASRPGTANTEAFF.

The chain has TRBV4-1 and TRBJ2-2; TRBD1 aligns across 10 bases. The length of the CDR3 is 15 residues. The germline gives CDR1 MGHRA, CDR2 YSYEKL. V lost 11 bases and J lost 3; bases outside the gene matches: 9. The CDR3 protein is CAPLGGTGDTGELFF. The CDR3 DNA reads as TGCGCCCCACTCGGAGGGACAGGGGACACCGGGGAGCTGTTTTTT.

A few counts support this clonotype. The V and J genes are TRBV15 and TRBJ1-4, with D uncertain. Germline CDR1 is LNHNV and CDR2 is YYDKDF (reference sequence). Trimming pared 0 bases from V and 8 bases from J, leaving 7 bases between. The CDR3 runs to 13 residues. CDR3 coding DNA: TGTGCCACCAGCAGAGATCGTGGCGAAAAACTGTTTTTT. Its translation: CATSRDRGEKLFF. Filled out from reference TRBV15 and TRBJ1-4, the complete variable domain reads DAMVIQNPRYQVTQFGKPVTLSCSQTLNHNVMYWYQQKSSQAPKLLFHYYDKDFNNEADTPDNFQSRRPNTSFCFLDIRSPGLGDTAMYLCATSRDRGEKLFFGSGTQLSVL.

V is TRBV27 and J is TRBJ1-1; 7 bases fit TRBD1. V shed 6 bases and J 4 bases; nucleotides not matched to a gene: 8. This CDR3 contains 14 residues. Germline V gene sequence: CDR1 MNHEY, CDR2 SMNVEV (reference sequence). This CDR3 reads CASRPGQTTTEAFF. The DNA of the CDR3 is TGTGCCAGCAGACCGGGACAGACTACCACTGAAGCTTTCTTT.

This clonotype was seen more than once but under ten times. The V and J genes are TRBV6-1 and TRBJ2-2, with D possibly TRBD2 on 5 matching bases. V lost 5 bases, J lost 12 bases, and 10 bases lay in between. This CDR3 comprises 11 residues. Germline V lookup: CDR1 MNHNS, CDR2 SASEGT. The CDR3 region is CASSRAEKLFF. In DNA form, the CDR3 reads TGTGCCAGCAGTCGAGCGGAAAAGCTGTTTTTT.

This chain connects TRBV15 to TRBJ1-5; possibly TRBD1 for D (5 bases). The CDR3 totals 16 residues. V was trimmed by 0 bases and J by 3 bases, leaving 12 bases between them. Germline assignment: CDR1 LNHNV and CDR2 YYDKDF (reference sequence). This chain's CDR3 is CATSRDPGRDNQPQHF. Written as DNA, the CDR3 is TGTGCCACCAGCAGAGATCCAGGGAGGGACAATCAGCCCCAGCATTTT.

The genes are TRBV12-3 or TRBV12-4 and TRBJ2-2; no definite D call. V was cut by 1 base and J by 0 bases, with 6 bases left in between. The CDR3 has 15 amino acids. The CDR3 here is CASSLGLPNTGELFF. The CDR3, as DNA: TGTGCCAGCAGTTTAGGGCTCCCGAACACCGGGGAGCTGTTTTTT.

The gene calls are TRBV20-1 and TRBJ2-3; D might be TRBD2 (6 bases). The CDR3 is made up of 16 amino acids. V was trimmed by 0 bases and J by 2 bases, leaving 15 bases between them. Germline V CDR1 and CDR2: DFQATT, SNEGSKA (reference sequence). The CDR3 region is CSARDGGTATTDTQYF. The CDR3 DNA is TGCAGTGCTAGAGATGGGGGGACTGCTACCACAGATACGCAGTATTTT.

The V gene is TRBV6-2 or TRBV6-3, the J gene TRBJ1-5, with a possible D match to TRBD1 (6 bases). The V and J ends lost 1 base and 7 bases respectively, with 17 bases between them. CDR3 size: 16 residues. CDR1 and CDR2 (germline): MNHEY, SVGEGT. The CDR3 DNA reads TGTGCCAGCAGTTACTACGAAACAGGGTTAGGCCAGCCCCAGCATTTT. Residues: CASSYYETGLGQPQHF.

In this sample, this clonotype turned up a few times. The CDR3 spells CASSWGTVGNSPLHF. The DNA of the CDR3 is TGTGCCAGCAGTTGGGGCACGGTCGGGAATTCACCCCTCCACTTT. The chain is built from TRBV27 and TRBJ1-6; a possible D gene is TRBD1 (5 bases). Germline V gives CDR1 MNHEY, CDR2 SMNVEV (reference sequence). Between the trimmed V and J ends, which lost 4 bases and 7 bases, there was a span of 14 bases. The CDR3 contains 15 residues.

The chain recombines TRBV20-1 with TRBJ2-3; D gene uncertain. The CDR3 loop spans 15 amino acids. The V gene lost 3 bases and the J gene lost 4 bases, with 17 bases spanning the gap. Germline CDR1 and CDR2: DFQATT and SNEGSKA (reference sequence). Here the CDR3 reads CSASMPGKGSDTQYF. The CDR3 bases are TGCAGTGCTAGTATGCCGGGTAAGGGATCAGATACGCAGTATTTT.

The chain employs TRBV28 and TRBJ1-2, with 8 nucleotides matching TRBD1. The CDR3 has 22 residues. V shed 4 bases, J shed 4 bases, and the junction held 29 bases outside the gene matches. The germline gives CDR1 MDHEN, CDR2 SYDVKM. As DNA, the CDR3 is TGTGCCAGCAGTTCCCATCAGGGGGCTCGTTCTTTAGGGGAAGGTGAGGTCTATGGCTACACCTTC. This codes for CASSSHQGARSLGEGEVYGYTF.

This clonotype was found a few times. The chain recombines TRBV6-1 with TRBJ1-2; D perhaps matches TRBD1 (5 bases). Trimming cost V 6 bases and J 0 bases, with 14 bases left between them. Germline CDR1 and CDR2: MNHNS and SASEGT. The CDR3 covers 15 residues. CDR3 residues: CASRRGVLANYGYTF. The CDR3 DNA is TGTGCCAGCAGACGGGGCGTTTTAGCTAACTATGGCTACACCTTC.

This chain joins TRBV28 and TRBJ2-5, with D perhaps matching TRBD2 (6 bases). CDR3 length: 15 amino acids. With 4 bases removed from V and 4 bases from J, the gap between germline ends came to 16 bases. Looked up from germline, CDR1 is MDHEN and CDR2 is SYDVKM. CDR3 DNA: TGTGCCAGCAGTTCCCAGGAGGGCTGGGGAGAGACCCAGTACTTC. The encoded protein is CASSSQEGWGETQYF.

This clonotype came up a few times. V and J are TRBV6-5 and TRBJ1-5; D possibly corresponds to TRBD1 (5 bases). Trimming left V 2 bases short and J 2 bases short, with 10 bases between. This CDR3 is 15 amino acids long. Germline CDR1 and CDR2: MNHEY and SVGAGI. This chain's CDR3 is CASSYRRGGNQPQHF. Here the CDR3 DNA reads TGTGCCAGCAGTTACCGACGGGGGGGCAATCAGCCCCAGCATTTT.

The V call is TRBV7-8, the J call TRBJ2-7; D is possibly TRBD1 or TRBD2 (5 bases each). Germline V gene lookup returns CDR1 SGHVS and CDR2 FQNEAQ. V lost 4 bases and J lost 2, with 15 bases in between. CDR3 length equals 15 residues. The CDR3 here is CASSSTKGRAYEQYF. The CDR3 coding sequence is TGTGCCAGCAGCTCAACCAAGGGGAGAGCCTACGAGCAGTACTTC.

The chain is built from TRBV19 and TRBJ2-1; TRBD2 aligns across 9 bases. V dropped 6 bases and J dropped 8; count of bases not matched to a gene: 2. CDR1 and CDR2 from the germline V gene are LNHDA and SQIVND (reference sequence). The CDR3 sequence is 12 residues long. The CDR3 region has the DNA TGTGCCAGTAGCCCTAGCGGGGATGAGCAGTTCTTC. This translates into CASSPSGDEQFF.